This T cell receptor (beta chain) was captured in a study of blood T cells in healthy people across ages. The CDR3 length is 13 residues. V gave up 1 base and J gave up 7 bases, with 11 bases separating them. Whole-study findings and limits: TCR beta diversity, measured per million T cells, fell in a roughly linear way with age. The study could not conclusively compare naive and antigen-experienced cells, given its unsorted PBMCs.

Then a second PCR, running about 6 to 12 cycles, was carried out with a sample-barcoded 5' primer and a J-beta primer mix. In TCRdb, the 5' RACE reads were re-called with MiXCR into one record per CDR3 protein. Among 650,000 to 800,000 distinct CDR3 sequences listed, approximately 48% were seen once. This clonotype was recorded a few times. Its antigen is not identified. This TCR derives from a man between 60 and 75 years old in good health. Sequencing was performed on blood. This chain connects TRBV12-3 or TRBV12-4 to TRBJ2-7, with D uncertain. The CDR3: CASSLGMTSEQYF. In nucleotides, the CDR3 is TGTGCCAGCAGTTTAGGGATGACCTCAGAGCAGTACTTC.